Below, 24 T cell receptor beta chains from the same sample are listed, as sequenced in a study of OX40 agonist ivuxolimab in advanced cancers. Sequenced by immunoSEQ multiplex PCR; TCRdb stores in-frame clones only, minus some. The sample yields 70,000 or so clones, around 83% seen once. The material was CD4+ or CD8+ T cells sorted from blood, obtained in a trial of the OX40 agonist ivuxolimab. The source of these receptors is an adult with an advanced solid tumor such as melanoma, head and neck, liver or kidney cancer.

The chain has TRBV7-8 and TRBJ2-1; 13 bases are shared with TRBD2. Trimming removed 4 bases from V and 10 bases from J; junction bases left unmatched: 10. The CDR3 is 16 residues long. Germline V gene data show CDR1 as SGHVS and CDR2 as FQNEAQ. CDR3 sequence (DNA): TGTGCCAGCAGCTACTCCGGGACTAGCGGGATGGGGGAGCAGTTCTTC. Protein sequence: CASSYSGTSGMGEQFF.

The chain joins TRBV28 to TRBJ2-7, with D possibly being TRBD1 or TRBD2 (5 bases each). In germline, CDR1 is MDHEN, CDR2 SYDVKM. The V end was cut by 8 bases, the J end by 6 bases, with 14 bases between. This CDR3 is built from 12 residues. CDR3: CASRRGVREQYF. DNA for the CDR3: TGTGCCAGCCGGCGAGGGGTGCGCGAGCAGTACTTC.

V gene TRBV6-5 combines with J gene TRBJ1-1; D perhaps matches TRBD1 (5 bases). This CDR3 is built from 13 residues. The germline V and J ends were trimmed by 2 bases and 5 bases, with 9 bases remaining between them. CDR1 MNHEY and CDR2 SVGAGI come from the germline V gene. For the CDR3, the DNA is TGTGCCAGCAGTTACGACGGGGGGACTGAAGCTTTCTTT. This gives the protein CASSYDGGTEAFF.

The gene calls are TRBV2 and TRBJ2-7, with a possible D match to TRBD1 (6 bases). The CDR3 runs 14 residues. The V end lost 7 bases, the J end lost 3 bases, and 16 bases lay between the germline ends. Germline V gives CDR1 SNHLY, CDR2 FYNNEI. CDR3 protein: CASNPMGAFYEQYF. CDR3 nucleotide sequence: TGTGCCAGCAATCCCATGGGGGCCTTCTACGAGCAGTACTTC.

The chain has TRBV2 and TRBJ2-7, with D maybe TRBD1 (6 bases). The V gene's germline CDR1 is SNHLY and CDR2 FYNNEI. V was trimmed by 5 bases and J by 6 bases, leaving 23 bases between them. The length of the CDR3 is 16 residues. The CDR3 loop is CASSPHKYRTVGEQYF. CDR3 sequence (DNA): TGTGCCAGCAGTCCCCACAAATATAGGACAGTGGGCGAGCAGTACTTC.

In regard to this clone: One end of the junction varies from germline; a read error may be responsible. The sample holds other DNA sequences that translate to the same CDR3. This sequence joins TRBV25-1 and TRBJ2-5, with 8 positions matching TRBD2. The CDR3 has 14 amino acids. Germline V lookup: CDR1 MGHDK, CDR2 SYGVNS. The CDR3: CASSEAGDGETQYF. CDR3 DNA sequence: TGCGCCAGCAGTGAAGCGGGAGACGGAGAGACCCAGTACTTC.

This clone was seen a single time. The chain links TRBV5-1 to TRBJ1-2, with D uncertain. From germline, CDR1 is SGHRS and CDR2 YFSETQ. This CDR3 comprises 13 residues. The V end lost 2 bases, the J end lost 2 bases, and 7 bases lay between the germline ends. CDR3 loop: CASSFPGNYGYTF. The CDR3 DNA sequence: TGCGCCAGCAGCTTTCCCGGGAACTATGGCTACACCTTC. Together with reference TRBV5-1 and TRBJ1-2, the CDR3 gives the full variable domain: KAGVTQTPRYLIKTRGQQVTLSCSPISGHRSVSWYQQTPGQGLQFLFEYFSETQRNKGNFPGRFSGRQFSNSRSEMNVSTLELGDSALYLCASSFPGNYGYTFGSGTRLTVV.

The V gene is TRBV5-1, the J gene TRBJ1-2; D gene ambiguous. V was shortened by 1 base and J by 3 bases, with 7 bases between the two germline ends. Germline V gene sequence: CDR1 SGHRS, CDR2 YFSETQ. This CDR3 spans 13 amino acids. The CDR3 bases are TGCGCCAGCAGCTTGAGGGTAGACTATGGCTACACCTTC. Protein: CASSLRVDYGYTF.

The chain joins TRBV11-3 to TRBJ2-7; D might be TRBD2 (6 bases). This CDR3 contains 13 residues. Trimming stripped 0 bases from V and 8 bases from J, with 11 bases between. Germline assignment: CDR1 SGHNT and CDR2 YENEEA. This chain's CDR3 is CASSLDGTLQQYF. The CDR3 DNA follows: TGTGCCAGCAGCTTAGATGGGACTCTACAGCAGTACTTC.

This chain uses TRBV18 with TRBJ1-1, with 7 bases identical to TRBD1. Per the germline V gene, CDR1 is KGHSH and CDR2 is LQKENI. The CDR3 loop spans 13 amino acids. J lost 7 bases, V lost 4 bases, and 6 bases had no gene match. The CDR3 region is CASSLDRVGEAFF. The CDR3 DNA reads TGTGCCAGCTCACTTGACAGGGTCGGTGAAGCTTTCTTT.

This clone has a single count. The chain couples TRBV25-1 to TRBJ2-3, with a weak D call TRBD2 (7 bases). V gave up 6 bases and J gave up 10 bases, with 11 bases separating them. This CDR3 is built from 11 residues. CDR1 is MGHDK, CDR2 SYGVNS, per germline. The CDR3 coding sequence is TGTGCCAGCAGAAGGGGGGGGGCGCAGTATTTT. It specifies CASRRGGAQYF.

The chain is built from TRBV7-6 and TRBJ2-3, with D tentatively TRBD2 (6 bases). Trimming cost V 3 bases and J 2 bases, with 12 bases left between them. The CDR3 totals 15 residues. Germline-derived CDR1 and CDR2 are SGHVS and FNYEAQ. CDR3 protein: CASSLQTRPTDTQYF. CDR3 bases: TGTGCCAGCAGCTTGCAGACTAGACCCACAGATACGCAGTATTTT. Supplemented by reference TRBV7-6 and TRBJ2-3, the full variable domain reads GAGVSQSPRYKVTKRGQDVALRCDPISGHVSLYWYRQALGQGPEFLTYFNYEAQQDKSGLPNDRFSAERPEGSISTLTIQRTEQRDSAMYRCASSLQTRPTDTQYFGPGTRLTVL.

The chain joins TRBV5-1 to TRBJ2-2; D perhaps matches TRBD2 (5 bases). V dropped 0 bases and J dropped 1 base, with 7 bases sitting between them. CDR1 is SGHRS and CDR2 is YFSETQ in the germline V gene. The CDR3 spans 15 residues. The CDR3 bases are TGCGCCAGCAGCTTGGGGACTTTGAACACCGGGGAGCTGTTTTTT. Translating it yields CASSLGTLNTGELFF.

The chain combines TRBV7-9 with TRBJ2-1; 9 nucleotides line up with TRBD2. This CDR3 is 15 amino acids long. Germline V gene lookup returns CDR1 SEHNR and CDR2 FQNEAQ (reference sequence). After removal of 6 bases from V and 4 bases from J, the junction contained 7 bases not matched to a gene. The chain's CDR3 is CASSRAGGGYNEQFF. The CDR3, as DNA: TGTGCCAGCAGTCGAGCGGGAGGCGGATACAATGAGCAGTTCTTC.

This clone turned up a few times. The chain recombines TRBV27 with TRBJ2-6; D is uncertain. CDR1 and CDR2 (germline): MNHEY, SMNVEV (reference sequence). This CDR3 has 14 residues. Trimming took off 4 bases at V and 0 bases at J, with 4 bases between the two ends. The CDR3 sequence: CASSSTSGANVLTF. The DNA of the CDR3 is TGTGCCAGCAGTTCGACCTCTGGGGCCAACGTCCTGACTTTC.

In nucleotides, the CDR3 is TGCGCCAGCAGCTTCGGACTAGCGATAACCTACGAGCAGTACTTC. Translation: CASSFGLAITYEQYF. The chain links TRBV5-1 to TRBJ2-7, with 9 positions matching TRBD2. The V gene's germline CDR1 is SGHRS and CDR2 YFSETQ. The CDR3 consists of 15 residues. The trim removed 2 bases at V and 2 bases at J, leaving 5 bases unmatched.

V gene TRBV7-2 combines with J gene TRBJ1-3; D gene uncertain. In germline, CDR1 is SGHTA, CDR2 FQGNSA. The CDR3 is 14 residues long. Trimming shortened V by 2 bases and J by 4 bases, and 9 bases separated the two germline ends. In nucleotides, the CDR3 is TGTGCCAGCAGCTTACAAAGTCTGGGAAACACCATATATTTT. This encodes CASSLQSLGNTIYF.

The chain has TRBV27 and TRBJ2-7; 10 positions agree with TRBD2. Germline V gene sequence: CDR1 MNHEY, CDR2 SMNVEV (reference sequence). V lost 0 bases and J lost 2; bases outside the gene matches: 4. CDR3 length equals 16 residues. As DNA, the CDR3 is TGTGCCAGCAGTTTATCCACTAGCGGGGTTACCTACGAGCAGTACTTC. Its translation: CASSLSTSGVTYEQYF.

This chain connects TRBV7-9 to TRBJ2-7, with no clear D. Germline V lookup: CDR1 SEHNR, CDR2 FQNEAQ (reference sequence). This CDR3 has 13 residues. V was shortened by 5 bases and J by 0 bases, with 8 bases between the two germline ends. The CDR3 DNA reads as TGTGCCAGCAGCCGCATATCCTCCTACGAGCAGTACTTC. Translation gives CASSRISSYEQYF.

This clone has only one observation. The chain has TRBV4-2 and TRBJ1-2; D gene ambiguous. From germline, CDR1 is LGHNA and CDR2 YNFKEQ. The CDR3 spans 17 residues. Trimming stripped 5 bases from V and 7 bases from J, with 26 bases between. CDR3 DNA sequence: TGTGCCAGCAGCTTGTCGAGTCGAGCACCCACTACTCTTGGCTACACCTTC. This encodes CASSLSSRAPTTLGYTF.

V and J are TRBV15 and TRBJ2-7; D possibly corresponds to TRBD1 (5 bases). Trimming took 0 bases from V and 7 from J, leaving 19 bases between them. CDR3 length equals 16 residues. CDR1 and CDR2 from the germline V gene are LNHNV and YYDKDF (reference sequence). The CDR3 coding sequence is TGTGCCACCAGCAGAGATTTAAGGTCAGGGTCTAAAGAGCAGTACTTC. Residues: CATSRDLRSGSKEQYF.

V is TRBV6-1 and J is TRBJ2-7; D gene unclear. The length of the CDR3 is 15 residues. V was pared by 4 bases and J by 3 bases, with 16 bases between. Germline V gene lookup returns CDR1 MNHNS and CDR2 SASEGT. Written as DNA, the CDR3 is TGTGCCAGCAGTGTACGGAAGGGCAGTTTCTACGAGCAGTACTTC. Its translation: CASSVRKGSFYEQYF.

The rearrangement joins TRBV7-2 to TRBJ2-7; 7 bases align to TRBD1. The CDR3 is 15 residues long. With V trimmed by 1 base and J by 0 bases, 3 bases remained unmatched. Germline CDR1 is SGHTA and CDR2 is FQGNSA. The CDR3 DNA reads TGTGCCAGCAGCTTAGTGGGGACAGACTCCTACGAGCAGTACTTC. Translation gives CASSLVGTDSYEQYF.

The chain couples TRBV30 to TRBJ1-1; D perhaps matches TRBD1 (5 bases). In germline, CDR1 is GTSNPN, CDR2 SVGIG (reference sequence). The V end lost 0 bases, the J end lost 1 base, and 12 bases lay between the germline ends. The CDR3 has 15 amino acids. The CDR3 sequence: CAWSVPMGGNTEAFF. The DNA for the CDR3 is TGTGCCTGGAGTGTCCCCATGGGGGGGAACACTGAAGCTTTCTTT. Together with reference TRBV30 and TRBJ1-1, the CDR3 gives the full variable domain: SQTIHQWPATLVQPVGSPLSLECTVEGTSNPNLYWYRQAAGRGLQLLFYSVGIGQISSEVPQNLSASRPQDRQFILSSKKLLLSDSGFYLCAWSVPMGGNTEAFFGQGTRLTVV.